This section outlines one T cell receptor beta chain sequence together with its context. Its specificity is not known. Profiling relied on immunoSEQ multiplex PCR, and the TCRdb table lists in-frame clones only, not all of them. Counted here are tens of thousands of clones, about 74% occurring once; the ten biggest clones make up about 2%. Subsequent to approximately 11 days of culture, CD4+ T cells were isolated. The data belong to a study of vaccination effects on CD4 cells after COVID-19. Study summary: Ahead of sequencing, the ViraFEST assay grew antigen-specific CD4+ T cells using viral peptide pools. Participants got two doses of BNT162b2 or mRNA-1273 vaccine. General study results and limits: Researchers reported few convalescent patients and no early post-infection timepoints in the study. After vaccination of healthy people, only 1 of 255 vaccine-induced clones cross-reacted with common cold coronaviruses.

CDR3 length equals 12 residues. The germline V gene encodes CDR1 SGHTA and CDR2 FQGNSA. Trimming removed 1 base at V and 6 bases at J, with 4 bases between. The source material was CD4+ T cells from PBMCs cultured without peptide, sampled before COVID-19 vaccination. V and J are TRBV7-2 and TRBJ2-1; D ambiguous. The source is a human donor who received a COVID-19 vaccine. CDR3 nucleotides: TGTGCCAGCAGCTTAGTCGGCAATGAGCAGTTCTTC. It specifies CASSLVGNEQFF.